These 28 T cell receptor beta chains originate from one sample sequenced in a study of T cell repertoires in cytomegalovirus infection. For these TCRs, the target antigens are not known. TCRdb used MiXCR to reprocess the reads, holding one entry per CDR3 protein. This sample carries 640,000 or so distinct CDR3 sequences, about 33% of them seen once, and the ten largest clones take 15% to 20%. Sequencing used cultured PBMCs, obtained from culture after CMV antigen stimulation. These receptors came from a human donor in good health (CMV status not recorded). Some clones in this sample may be carry-over from other donors' samples.

The gene calls are TRBV6-2 or TRBV6-3 and TRBJ2-3; D might be TRBD2 (5 bases). The CDR3 covers 15 residues. Germline values: CDR1 MNHEY, CDR2 SVGEGT. Trimming pared 0 bases from V and 10 bases from J, leaving 17 bases between. In DNA form, the CDR3 reads TGTGCCAGCAGTTACTCGAGGGCATCACTACTTCCGCAGTATTTT. Translating gives CASSYSRASLLPQYF.

In this sample, this clonotype turned up a few times. The rearrangement joins TRBV7-8 to TRBJ2-5, with D perhaps matching TRBD2 (5 bases). The CDR3 is 13 amino acids. The germline V and J ends were trimmed by 2 bases and 4 bases, with 8 bases remaining between them. CDR1 is SGHVS, CDR2 FQNEAQ, per germline. The CDR3 nucleotides read TGTGCCAGCAGCTTAATGCTAGCAGAGACCCAGTACTTC. Amino acids: CASSLMLAETQYF.

This clonotype was detected only a few times. The CDR3 spells CASSQTHGPYEQYF. The CDR3 bases are TGTGCCAGCAGCCAAACTCACGGCCCCTACGAGCAGTACTTC. The rearrangement joins TRBV7-2 to TRBJ2-7; D remains unclear. This CDR3 region has 14 residues. Germline-derived CDR1 and CDR2 are SGHTA and FQGNSA. V lost 5 bases and J 2 bases, leaving 13 bases between the germline ends. Using reference TRBV7-2 and TRBJ2-7 for the parts outside the CDR3, the full variable domain is GAGVSQSPSNKVTEKGKDVELRCDPISGHTALYWYRQSLGQGLEFLIYFQGNSAPDKSGLPSDRFSAERTGGSVSTLTIQRTQQEDSAVYLCASSQTHGPYEQYFGPGTRLTVT.

This rearrangement joins TRBV27 to TRBJ2-3; no clear D. The germline CDR1 and CDR2 sequences are MNHEY and SMNVEV (reference sequence). V lost 5 bases and J 4 bases, leaving 10 bases between the germline ends. This CDR3 comprises 13 residues. CDR3 DNA sequence: TGTGCCAGCAGTCGACGGGTGGCAGATACGCAGTATTTT. Translating it yields CASSRRVADTQYF.

The gene calls are TRBV7-2 and TRBJ2-5; no definite D call. Trimming left V 11 bases short and J 2 bases short, with 12 bases between. CDR1 and CDR2 (germline): SGHTA, FQGNSA. CDR3 length equals 12 residues. CDR3 sequence reads: CAGTDPQETQYF. The CDR3 nucleotides read TGTGCCGGCACCGACCCACAAGAGACCCAGTACTTC. Filled out from reference TRBV7-2 and TRBJ2-5, the complete variable domain reads GAGVSQSPSNKVTEKGKDVELRCDPISGHTALYWYRQSLGQGLEFLIYFQGNSAPDKSGLPSDRFSAERTGGSVSTLTIQRTQQEDSAVYLCAGTDPQETQYFGPGTRLLVL.

The chain has TRBV10-3 and TRBJ1-5; 8 bases agree with TRBD1. The trim removed 6 bases at V and 7 bases at J, leaving 8 bases unmatched. This CDR3 contains 14 residues. CDR1 is ENHRY, CDR2 SYGVKD, per germline. The CDR3 DNA sequence: TGTGCCATCAGCTCGGACAGGGCAGACCAGCCCCAGCATTTT. As protein: CAISSDRADQPQHF.

Ten or more counts support this clonotype. The genes are TRBV7-2 and TRBJ2-5, with D possibly being TRBD2 (6 bases). This CDR3 has 14 residues. Germline V gene lookup returns CDR1 SGHTA and CDR2 FQGNSA. V was cut by 1 base and J by 4 bases, with 10 bases left in between. The CDR3 bases are TGTGCCAGCAGCTTAGGCGGGATGGTAGAGACCCAGTACTTC. Its translation is CASSLGGMVETQYF.

Concerning this clonotype itself: Being one base from a much bigger clone, this may be a read error. Lacking the conserved final phenylalanine or tryptophan, this CDR3 likely reflects a read error. The genes are TRBV7-2 and TRBJ2-7; D is perhaps TRBD1 (6 bases). CDR1 SGHTA and CDR2 FQGNSA come from the germline V gene. CDR3 length: 15 residues. Trimming cost V 1 base and J 6 bases, with 16 bases left between them. CDR3 loop: CASSLEWGPRREQYL. CDR3 DNA sequence: TGTGCCAGCAGCTTAGAATGGGGGCCCAGGCGCGAGCAGTACCTC.

The sample holds many counts of this clonotype. The chain is built from TRBV12-3 or TRBV12-4 and TRBJ1-1; no reliable D call. Trimming stripped 3 bases from V and 4 bases from J, with 9 bases between. CDR3 length: 13 residues. In DNA form, the CDR3 reads TGTGCCAGCAGTTTCGGGTTTGTCACTGAAGCTTTCTTT. It codes for CASSFGFVTEAFF.

The table lists this clonotype with a few counts. This CDR3 reads CSARDLDGGETQYF. The DNA of the CDR3 is TGCAGTGCTAGAGATTTGGATGGAGGAGAGACCCAGTACTTC. This sequence joins TRBV20-1 and TRBJ2-5; possibly TRBD2 for D (5 bases). CDR1 and CDR2 (germline): DFQATT, SNEGSKA (reference sequence). V was cut by 0 bases and J by 4 bases, with 12 bases left in between. The CDR3 contains 14 residues.

The chain uses TRBV29-1 and TRBJ1-4; a weak D match, TRBD1 (5 bases). Germline V gives CDR1 SQVTM, CDR2 ANQGSEA. There are 13 residues in the CDR3. The V and J ends lost 7 bases and 5 bases respectively, with 14 bases between them. The CDR3, as DNA: TGCAGCGCCTTGGACACGGGAAATGAAAAACTGTTTTTT. Protein product: CSALDTGNEKLFF.

The chain carries TRBV7-2 and TRBJ2-2; 7 bases align to TRBD1. The CDR3 consists of 17 residues. Unmatched junction bases numbered 10, after V lost 5 bases and J lost 1 base. CDR1 and CDR2 from the germline V gene are SGHTA and FQGNSA. DNA of the CDR3: TGTGCCAGCAGCGATCTACAGGGGCCGGTGAACACCGGGGAGCTGTTTTTT. The encoded protein is CASSDLQGPVNTGELFF. Variable domain in full (rest from reference TRBV7-2 and TRBJ2-2): GAGVSQSPSNKVTEKGKDVELRCDPISGHTALYWYRQSLGQGLEFLIYFQGNSAPDKSGLPSDRFSAERTGGSVSTLTIQRTQQEDSAVYLCASSDLQGPVNTGELFFGEGSRLTVL.

The V call is TRBV20-1, the J call TRBJ2-1; 15 bases are shared with TRBD2. The CDR3 spans 18 residues. Germline V CDR1 and CDR2: DFQATT, SNEGSKA (reference sequence). V gave up 5 bases and J gave up 4 bases; unmatched junction bases: 12. CDR3 DNA sequence: TGCAGTGCTCGGGGGTGGGGACTAGCGGGAGGAAGTTACAATGAGCAGTTCTTC. Residues: CSARGWGLAGGSYNEQFF.

The chain recombines TRBV6-6 with TRBJ2-7, with 8 bases that match TRBD2. V lost 10 bases, J lost 0 bases, and 11 bases stayed unmatched. The CDR3 loop spans 15 amino acids. CDR1 is MNHNY and CDR2 is SVGAGI in the germline V gene (reference sequence). The CDR3 nucleotides are TGTGCCACCTTTGGGGGGGCGGGGGGCTCCTACGAGCAGTACTTC. Encoded protein: CATFGGAGGSYEQYF.

The CDR3 DNA reads as TGTGCCAGCAAGCCCGGGGAGGGCGACGAGCAGTACTTC. Protein: CASKPGEGDEQYF. The rearrangement joins TRBV27 to TRBJ2-7; TRBD2 aligns across 7 bases. This CDR3 comprises 13 residues. The germline V gene has CDR1 MNHEY and CDR2 SMNVEV (reference sequence). The J segment lost 5 bases and the V segment lost 7 bases, leaving 8 bases of the junction unmatched.

The gene calls are TRBV10-3 and TRBJ2-1; 10 bases align to TRBD2. CDR1 is ENHRY and CDR2 is SYGVKD in the germline V gene. With 3 bases clipped from V and 9 bases from J, the junction kept 8 bases outside the gene matches. The CDR3 spans 15 residues. CDR3 amino acids: CAISEGAGGPFEQFF. The CDR3 bases are TGTGCCATCAGTGAAGGAGCGGGAGGGCCGTTTGAGCAGTTCTTC.

This sequence joins TRBV6-2 or TRBV6-3 and TRBJ2-3, with D hard to call. The germline V gene has CDR1 MNHEY and CDR2 SVGEGT. There are 11 residues in the CDR3. The ends were cut back, 3 bases at V and 5 bases at J, with 3 bases in the middle. This CDR3 is CASSYVDTQYF. In nucleotides, the CDR3 is TGTGCCAGCAGTTATGTAGATACGCAGTATTTT.

This clonotype occurred a few times. The V and J genes are TRBV11-2 and TRBJ2-3; 7 nucleotides line up with TRBD2. This CDR3 has 16 amino acids. CDR1 SGHAT and CDR2 FQNNGV come from the germline V gene. The trim removed 4 bases at V and 0 bases at J, leaving 7 bases unmatched. CDR3 loop: CASSYRTGLSTDTQYF. The CDR3 coding sequence is TGTGCCAGCAGCTACCGAACGGGACTAAGCACAGATACGCAGTATTTT.

This sequence joins TRBV15 and TRBJ1-5; D call uncertain. V was shortened by 1 base and J by 4 bases, with 5 bases between the two germline ends. The germline gives CDR1 LNHNV, CDR2 YYDKDF (reference sequence). This CDR3 region has 13 residues. In DNA, the CDR3 is TGTGCCACCAGCAGAGTAACGAATCAGCCCCAGCATTTT. It encodes CATSRVTNQPQHF. The full variable domain, rest sourced from reference TRBV15 and TRBJ1-5, is DAMVIQNPRYQVTQFGKPVTLSCSQTLNHNVMYWYQQKSSQAPKLLFHYYDKDFNNEADTPDNFQSRRPNTSFCFLDIRSPGLGDTAMYLCATSRVTNQPQHFGDGTRLSIL.

This clonotype was seen many times. This sequence joins TRBV7-2 and TRBJ1-1, with D possibly TRBD1 on 6 matching bases. The CDR3 spans 16 residues. The germline V and J ends were trimmed by 2 bases and 6 bases, with 19 bases remaining between them. The V gene's germline CDR1 is SGHTA and CDR2 FQGNSA. DNA for the CDR3: TGTGCCAGCAGCTTACTGGGACACAGGAGTGGGTCTGAAGCTTTCTTT. It codes for CASSLLGHRSGSEAFF. The full variable domain, with the rest looked up from reference TRBV7-2 and TRBJ1-1, is GAGVSQSPSNKVTEKGKDVELRCDPISGHTALYWYRQSLGQGLEFLIYFQGNSAPDKSGLPSDRFSAERTGGSVSTLTIQRTQQEDSAVYLCASSLLGHRSGSEAFFGQGTRLTVV.

The chain uses TRBV12-5 and TRBJ2-7, with D possibly TRBD1 on 5 matching bases. Germline V CDR1 and CDR2: LGHNT, FRNRAP. The CDR3 extends over 12 amino acids. V was pared by 7 bases and J by 12 bases, with 19 bases between. As DNA, the CDR3 is TGTGCTAGTGAAGACAGATTGCTACGATGGTACTTC. It translates to CASEDRLLRWYF.

V and J are TRBV6-1 and TRBJ2-1; D may be TRBD2 (7 bases). Germline CDR1 is MNHNS and CDR2 is SASEGT. V was shortened by 3 bases and J by 6 bases, with 15 bases between the two germline ends. This CDR3 region has 15 residues. The CDR3 region has the DNA TGTGCCAGCAGTGATCGGGGGGCGAGGGGCAATGAGCAGTTCTTC. This encodes CASSDRGARGNEQFF.

The sample holds many counts of this clonotype. This chain links TRBV7-2 with TRBJ1-6; D ambiguous. From germline, CDR1 is SGHTA and CDR2 FQGNSA. Trimming pared 8 bases from V and 7 bases from J, leaving 18 bases between. The CDR3 consists of 15 residues. DNA of the CDR3: TGTGCCAGCGGCGGGTGGGGTAGTGAAAATTCACCCCTCCACTTT. This sequence encodes CASGGWGSENSPLHF. The full variable domain, with the rest looked up from reference TRBV7-2 and TRBJ1-6, is GAGVSQSPSNKVTEKGKDVELRCDPISGHTALYWYRQSLGQGLEFLIYFQGNSAPDKSGLPSDRFSAERTGGSVSTLTIQRTQQEDSAVYLCASGGWGSENSPLHFGNGTRLTVT.

The chain joins TRBV7-6 to TRBJ2-3; unclear D gene. V was pared by 3 bases and J by 5 bases, with 12 bases between. The CDR3 has 14 residues. Looked up from germline, CDR1 is SGHVS and CDR2 is FNYEAQ. The CDR3 loop is CASSFGQIGDTQYF. In nucleotides, the CDR3 is TGTGCCAGCAGCTTTGGGCAGATCGGAGATACGCAGTATTTT.

The chain links TRBV20-1 to TRBJ2-7, with 12 bases lining up with TRBD2. The CDR3 has 12 amino acids. Germline values: CDR1 DFQATT, CDR2 SNEGSKA (reference sequence). Unmatched junction bases numbered 0, after V lost 3 bases and J lost 6 bases. The CDR3 is CSARGLAGEQYF. The CDR3, as DNA: TGCAGTGCTAGGGGACTAGCGGGCGAGCAGTACTTC.

This clonotype was seen repeatedly, ten times or more. The rearrangement links TRBV7-8 to TRBJ1-2; D may be TRBD1 (5 bases). From germline, CDR1 is SGHVS and CDR2 FQNEAQ. There are 15 residues in the CDR3. V was pared by 1 base and J by 6 bases, with 15 bases between. The CDR3 reads CASSLDRGGEDGYTF. CDR3 nucleotides: TGTGCCAGCAGCTTAGATCGGGGGGGAGAGGATGGCTACACCTTC.

The V and J genes are TRBV6-5 and TRBJ1-1, with 7 positions matching TRBD1. Looked up from germline, CDR1 is MNHEY and CDR2 is SVGAGI. The CDR3 spans 14 residues. Unmatched junction bases numbered 10, after V lost 8 bases and J lost 4 bases. The CDR3 bases are TGTGCCAGCCAAAGGTCCCAGGGGGGCACTGAAGCTTTCTTT. Protein: CASQRSQGGTEAFF.

The genes are TRBV7-9 and TRBJ2-3; D gene ambiguous. The CDR3 has 11 amino acids. Trimming left V 8 bases short and J 6 bases short, with 9 bases between. Germline V gene lookup returns CDR1 SEHNR and CDR2 FQNEAQ (reference sequence). The CDR3 sequence is CASPIRDTQYF. The CDR3 region has the DNA TGTGCCAGCCCCATTCGGGATACGCAGTATTTT.